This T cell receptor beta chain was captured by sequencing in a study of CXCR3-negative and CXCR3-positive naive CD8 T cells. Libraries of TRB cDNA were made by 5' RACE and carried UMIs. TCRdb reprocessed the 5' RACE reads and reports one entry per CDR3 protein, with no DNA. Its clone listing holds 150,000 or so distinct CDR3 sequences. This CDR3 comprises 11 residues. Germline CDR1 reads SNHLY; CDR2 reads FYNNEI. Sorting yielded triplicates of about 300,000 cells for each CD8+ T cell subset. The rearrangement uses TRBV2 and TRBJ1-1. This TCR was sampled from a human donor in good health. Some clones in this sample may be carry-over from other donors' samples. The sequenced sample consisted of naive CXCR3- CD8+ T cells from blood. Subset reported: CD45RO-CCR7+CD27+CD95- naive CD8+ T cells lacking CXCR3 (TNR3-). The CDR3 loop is CASSGLTEAFF.